These T cell receptor beta chains were read from a single sample in a study of neurological immune-mediated disorders. In TCRdb, the 5' RACE reads were re-called with MiXCR into one record per CDR3 protein. The table has under 80,000 distinct CDR3 sequences, roughly an eighth seen once. Sequencing was carried out using PBMCs. Source of these receptors: a woman aged 50 to 60 in good health. The CDR3 runs from the conserved cysteine through the conserved F or W. The D gene is left open where the match is weak. Not every row has a clone size; where given, it reads once, few, many or a size class.

size	V	D	J	DNA	CDR3
many	TRBV7-3	-	TRBJ1-1	TGCGCCAGCAGCCTGGGTGCGAACACTGAAGCTTTCTTT	CASSLGANTEAFF
many	TRBV7-2	-	TRBJ2-3	TGTGCCAGCAGCTTTAGCGGCGTAGGAGTCGCAGATACGCAGTATTTT	CASSFSGVGVADTQYF
-	TRBV5-5	TRBD2	TRBJ2-7	TGTGCCAGCAGCAGGGAGGGGGAGCAGTACTTC	CASSREGEQYF
-	TRBV6-2/TRBV6-3	-	TRBJ2-4	TGTGCCAGCAGTTACTCGATGAGATTGTCGGGAGTGCTAGCCAAAAACATTCAGTACTTC	CASSYSMRLSGVLAKNIQYF
many	TRBV9	TRBD2	TRBJ2-7	TGTGCCAGCAGCGTAGCTGGGACTAGCGGCTACGAGCAGTACTTC	CASSVAGTSGYEQYF
-	TRBV20-1	TRBD2	TRBJ2-5	TGCAGTGCTAGAGATCAACGGGGGGGAGAGAACCAGTACTTC	CSARDQRGGENQYF
many	TRBV5-1	TRBD1	TRBJ2-3	TGCGCCAGCAGCTTGGTGGGACAGGGTAGCACAGATACGCAGTATTTT	CASSLVGQGSTDTQYF
many	TRBV7-6	-	TRBJ1-1	TGTGCCAGCAGCTTGCCCCTGACCCACGGGGCCATGAACACTGAAGCTTTCTTT	CASSLPLTHGAMNTEAFF
many	TRBV20-1	TRBD2	TRBJ2-5	TGCAGTGCTAGACTAGCGGGAGTGGCCGAGACCCAGTACTTC	CSARLAGVAETQYF
many	TRBV6-5	-	TRBJ1-5	TGTGCCAGCAGGGCCGTTGGTCGGCGCAATCAGCCCCAGCATTTT	CASRAVGRRNQPQHF
-	TRBV6-5	-	TRBJ2-3	TGTGCCAGCAGTTACTCGGAGCGGGTTAGCACAGATACGCAGTATTTT	CASSYSERVSTDTQYF
many	TRBV7-9	TRBD2	TRBJ2-1	TGTGCCAGCAGCTTAGGGGGTGGAGGACTAGCGGGAATGGAGCCCTACAATGAGCAGTTCTTC	CASSLGGGGLAGMEPYNEQFF
many	TRBV7-2	-	TRBJ1-2	TGTGCCAGCAGCTTAGCGCAGGGGCGACGCGGCTATGGCTACACCTTC	CASSLAQGRRGYGYTF
many	TRBV29-1	-	TRBJ2-7	TGCAGCGCCGGTCGCAGCTCCTACGAGCAGTACTTC	CSAGRSSYEQYF
many	TRBV7-2	TRBD1	TRBJ1-2	TGTGCCAGCAGCTCCAAGAACTCCGGGACAGGGGGTGGCTACACCTTC	CASSSKNSGTGGGYTF
many	TRBV28	TRBD1	TRBJ1-2	TGTGCCAGCAGTCCGGGACAGGGTTCCCCAGGCTATGGCTACACCTTC	CASSPGQGSPGYGYTF
many	TRBV7-9	-	TRBJ1-1	TGTGCCAGCAGTCGGGACGTAGAAAACACTGAAGCTTTCTTT	CASSRDVENTEAFF
few	TRBV5-6	-	TRBJ1-1	TGTGCCAGCAGTTTCTCAAAGGTGGCAAACACTGAAGCTTTCTTT	CASSFSKVANTEAFF
-	TRBV4-1	TRBD2	TRBJ2-4	TGCGCCAGCAGCCAAGATCACGGGGGGGCTGACATTCAGTACTTC	CASSQDHGGADIQYF
many	TRBV20-1	-	TRBJ2-1	TGCAGTGCTAGAGGTCAGGGGGCGGGAGAGGTAAATGAGCAGTTCTTC	CSARGQGAGEVNEQFF
many	TRBV20-1	-	TRBJ1-5	TGCAGTGCTAGAGGCGGGGCGGGCAATCAGCCCCAGCATTTT	CSARGGAGNQPQHF
many	TRBV10-3	TRBD1	TRBJ2-2	TGTGCCATCAACCGAGAGGGACAGCTGAACACCGGGGAGCTGTTTTTT	CAINREGQLNTGELFF
many	TRBV3-1	-	TRBJ1-4	TGTGCCAGCAGCCAAGATCTTACGCCAACTAATGAAAAACTGTTTTTT	CASSQDLTPTNEKLFF
-	TRBV27	TRBD1	TRBJ2-3	TGTGGCAGCAGTTCCCCCATCCAAGGGGGCCATACGAAGTATTTT	CGSSSPIQGGHTKYF
many	TRBV2	-	TRBJ2-5	TGTGCCAGCAGTGAATTACCGGGGGCGGGCGAGACCCAGTACTTC	CASSELPGAGETQYF
few	TRBV5-1	-	TRBJ1-3	TGCGCCAGCAGGCTTGACTGGGGATCTGGAAACACCATATATTTT	CASRLDWGSGNTIYF
many	TRBV14	-	TRBJ2-2	TGTGCCAGCAGCCAGGGGCGGAACACCGGGGAGCTGTTTTTT	CASSQGRNTGELFF
many	TRBV7-8	-	TRBJ1-1	TGTGCCAGCAGCTTGTTGACAGGAGGCACTGAAGCTTTCTTT	CASSLLTGGTEAFF
-	TRBV2	TRBD2	TRBJ2-5	TGTGCCAGCGGTACTAGCGGAGAGACCCAGTACTTC	CASGTSGETQYF
many	TRBV28	-	TRBJ2-1	TGTGCCAGCAGAATAACTAGCCCTGCCAATGAGCAGTTCTTC	CASRITSPANEQFF
many	TRBV20-1	-	TRBJ1-2	TGCAGTGCTAGGACCCCAGGAGGACACTATGGCTACACCTTC	CSARTPGGHYGYTF
once	TRBV9	-	TRBJ2-2	TGTGCCAGCAGCGTAACGGGGCGCAACACCGGGGAGTTGTTTTTT	CASSVTGRNTGELFF
many	TRBV12-3/TRBV12-4	-	TRBJ2-7	TGTGCCAGCAGTTTTGGCGGGACAGCCTACGAGCAGTACTTC	CASSFGGTAYEQYF
many	TRBV5-5	TRBD1	TRBJ1-5	TGTGCCAGCAGTCGGGACAGGGGTGGGATGAGCAATCAGCCCCAGCATTTT	CASSRDRGGMSNQPQHF
-	TRBV5-1	-	TRBJ1-5	TGCGCCAGAGCAGGGACAAGGTCGCAACAGCCCCAGCATTTT	CARAGTRSQQPQHF
many	TRBV5-1	-	TRBJ2-3	TGCGCCAGCAGCTTGGGACAGGTCACAGATACGCAGTATTTT	CASSLGQVTDTQYF
many	TRBV15	-	TRBJ2-6	TGTGCCACCAGCAGAGAACGGTATTCTGGGGCCAACGTCCTGACTTTC	CATSRERYSGANVLTF
-	TRBV3-1	-	TRBJ1-1	TGTGCCAGCCTCGATGATCTTTTAGACGGGCTTTTCTCCAGGGGAAAGAACACTGAAGCTTTCTTT	CASLDDLLDGLFSRGKNTEAFF
many	TRBV5-1	TRBD2	TRBJ2-3	TGCGCCAGCAGCTTTAGCGGGGGCACAGATACGCAGTATTTT	CASSFSGGTDTQYF